Following are 3 T cell receptor beta chains from one sample sequenced in a study of shared clonotypes between healthy human individuals. Profiling relied on immunoSEQ multiplex PCR, and the TCRdb table lists in-frame clones only, not all of them. Of around 700,000 clones in the sample, around 73% are singletons; the top ten hold 1.5% to 2%. Source material: memory CD4+ T cells sorted from blood. Indicated subset: CD45RA-negative fraction. All receptors come from a woman aged 25 to 39 in good health.

The chain links TRBV5-1 to TRBJ2-2; D is unresolved. Germline CDR1 is SGHRS and CDR2 is YFSETQ. Trimming pared 0 bases from V and 6 bases from J, leaving 6 bases between. This CDR3 region has 13 residues. The CDR3 is CASSLVGAGELFF. In DNA form, the CDR3 reads TGCGCCAGCAGCTTGGTTGGGGCCGGGGAGCTGTTTTTT.

The J gene is TRBJ2-7, the V gene TRBV20-1; D ambiguous. Germline loops: CDR1 DFQATT, CDR2 SNEGSKA (reference sequence). Trimming removed 0 bases from V and 13 bases from J, with 13 bases in between. The CDR3 is made up of 11 amino acids. CDR3 region: CSARDAQTPYF. The CDR3 DNA is TGCAGTGCTAGAGATGCCCAGACCCCCTACTTC.

The chain couples TRBV4-2 to TRBJ2-1; possibly TRBD1 or TRBD2 for D (5 bases each). This CDR3 spans 15 amino acids. Germline V lookup: CDR1 LGHNA, CDR2 YNFKEQ. Trimming removed 1 base from V and 0 bases from J, with 7 bases in between. The CDR3 here is CASSQGGSSYNEQFF. The CDR3 region has the DNA TGTGCCAGCAGCCAAGGGGGGAGCTCCTACAATGAGCAGTTCTTC.